Listed here are 29 T cell receptor beta chains from one sample, sequenced in a study of siplizumab effects on memory and regulatory T cells. Here immunoSEQ multiplex PCR was the method, and the copy in TCRdb shows in-frame clones only, minus some. The profile covers around 86,000 clones, with roughly 94% appearing a single time and approximately 0.3% taken by the ten largest. The sample consisted of non-Treg CD4+ T cells sorted from blood. Receptors were obtained from a human donor in good health.

This chain's CDR3 is CASSIAPSPQETQYF. The CDR3 DNA follows: TGCGCCAGCAGCATAGCACCGTCCCCCCAAGAGACCCAGTACTTC. This chain links TRBV5-1 with TRBJ2-5; D call uncertain. CDR3 size: 15 residues. V lost 4 bases, J lost 1 base, and 14 bases lay in between. Looked up from germline, CDR1 is SGHRS and CDR2 is YFSETQ.

This chain joins TRBV7-2 and TRBJ2-3; D not resolved. Per germline, CDR1 SGHTA and CDR2 FQGNSA. The CDR3 contains 12 residues. V was shortened by 6 bases and J by 4 bases, with 8 bases between the two germline ends. In nucleotides, the CDR3 is TGTGCCAGCAGAAGAGGAGCAGATACGCAGTATTTT. It is translated as CASRRGADTQYF.

CDR3 bases: TGTGCCAGCTCACAATCTTCCGGGACAGATGGCTACACCTTC. This encodes CASSQSSGTDGYTF. The genes are TRBV18 and TRBJ1-2; 7 bases are shared with TRBD1. V lost 4 bases, J lost 6 bases, and 8 bases stayed unmatched. The germline V gene encodes CDR1 KGHSH and CDR2 LQKENI. The CDR3 sequence is 14 residues long.

The chain combines TRBV19 with TRBJ2-6; TRBD2 might be the D (5 bases). CDR1 and CDR2 (germline): LNHDA, SQIVND (reference sequence). This CDR3 is 18 amino acids long. The V end was cut by 5 bases, the J end by 0 bases, with 17 bases between. In DNA form, the CDR3 reads TGTGCCAGTAGTCCGTGGGTCAGAGGGAGCTCTGGGGCCAACGTCCTGACTTTC. Translated: CASSPWVRGSSGANVLTF.

In this sample, this clone turned up many times. This chain links TRBV9 with TRBJ1-1, with D hard to call. Germline values: CDR1 SGDLS, CDR2 YYNGEE. CDR3 size: 15 residues. With 2 bases removed from V and 0 bases from J, the gap between germline ends came to 11 bases. CDR3 sequence: CASSVLSVMNTEAFF. The CDR3 nucleotides read TGTGCCAGCAGCGTTCTGTCAGTGATGAACACTGAAGCTTTCTTT. The complete variable domain, with remaining parts taken from reference TRBV9 and TRBJ1-1, reads DSGVTQTPKHLITATGQRVTLRCSPRSGDLSVYWYQQSLDQGLQFLIQYYNGEERAKGNILERFSAQQFPDLHSELNLSSLELGDSALYFCASSVLSVMNTEAFFGQGTRLTVV.

This clone was seen more than once but under ten times. This rearrangement joins TRBV27 to TRBJ1-1; 7 nucleotides align to TRBD1. CDR1 and CDR2 from the germline V gene are MNHEY and SMNVEV (reference sequence). The V and J ends lost 0 bases and 9 bases, in that order; junction bases with no gene match: 4. The CDR3 contains 13 residues. The CDR3 DNA is TGTGCCAGCAGTTTATCGGTGGGACAGAAAGCTTTCTTT. Residues: CASSLSVGQKAFF.

V usage is TRBV7-2 and J usage is TRBJ2-2; D is ambiguous. CDR3 size: 15 residues. Germline assignment: CDR1 SGHTA and CDR2 FQGNSA. Trimming removed 1 base from V and 0 bases from J, with 6 bases in between. The CDR3 spells CASSLGGTNTGELFF. CDR3 nucleotide sequence: TGTGCCAGCAGCTTAGGTGGGACGAACACCGGGGAGCTGTTTTTT.

The V gene is TRBV12-5, the J gene TRBJ2-1; either TRBD1 or TRBD2 may supply D (6 bases each). V was pared by 1 base and J by 4 bases, with 17 bases between. Germline V gene data show CDR1 as LGHNT and CDR2 as FRNRAP. The CDR3 has 17 residues. For the CDR3, the DNA is TGTGCTAGTGGTTTGGCGACCGGGGGCCCCTCTTACAATGAGCAGTTCTTC. Residues: CASGLATGGPSYNEQFF.

The V gene is TRBV5-6, the J gene TRBJ2-5; D might be TRBD2 (5 bases). V lost 1 base to trimming and J lost 5 bases, with 18 bases between them. Germline assignment: CDR1 SGHDT and CDR2 YYEEEE. CDR3 length: 16 residues. The CDR3: CASSLLQHGVRETQYF. For the CDR3, the DNA is TGTGCCAGCAGCTTGTTACAACACGGGGTGAGGGAGACCCAGTACTTC.

In nucleotides, the CDR3 is TGTGCCAGCAGCGCTACTAGCTCAGGGCAGTACTTC. Its protein is CASSATSSGQYF. This chain uses TRBV7-2 with TRBJ2-7; D might be TRBD2 (6 bases). This CDR3 is 12 amino acids long. V was shortened by 5 bases and J by 9 bases, with 14 bases between the two germline ends. The germline V gene has CDR1 SGHTA and CDR2 FQGNSA.

This chain uses TRBV14 with TRBJ1-1; D perhaps matches TRBD1 (6 bases). Germline-derived CDR1 and CDR2 are SGHDN and FVKESK. This CDR3 comprises 15 residues. Trimming cost V 4 bases and J 4 bases, with 16 bases left between them. DNA for the CDR3: TGTGCCAGCAGCCCGCAGGGGATAGGAAGCACTGAAGCTTTCTTT. Translation: CASSPQGIGSTEAFF. The full variable domain, its missing parts supplied by reference TRBV14 and TRBJ1-1, is EAGVTQFPSHSVIEKGQTVTLRCDPISGHDNLYWYRRVMGKEIKFLLHFVKESKQDESGMPNNRFLAERTGGTYSTLKVQPAELEDSGVYFCASSPQGIGSTEAFFGQGTRLTVV.

The chain carries TRBV4-1 and TRBJ1-1; tentative D call: TRBD1 (5 bases). V lost 1 base and J lost 6, with 12 bases in between. The CDR3 contains 14 residues. Germline V CDR1 and CDR2: MGHRA, YSYEKL. CDR3 sequence: CASSQAGSGPEAFF. CDR3 sequence (DNA): TGCGCCAGCAGCCAAGCGGGGTCGGGGCCTGAAGCTTTCTTT.

Concerning this clone itself: Relative to the germline gene, one junction end is altered; a read error may explain this. This chain uses TRBV7-2 with TRBJ2-5, with a weak D call TRBD2 (5 bases). Germline V gene sequence: CDR1 SGHTA, CDR2 FQGNSA. The CDR3 contains 15 residues. The CDR3 DNA reads TGTGCCAGCAGCCTAGCTCCAGGCTCCCAAGAGACCCAGTACTTC. This translates into CASSLAPGSQETQYF.

This chain uses TRBV10-3 with TRBJ2-5; D is perhaps TRBD2 (5 bases). The CDR3 has 12 residues. The V end lost 11 bases, the J end lost 2 bases, and 12 bases lay between the germline ends. Germline V gene sequence: CDR1 ENHRY, CDR2 SYGVKD. The CDR3 sequence: CASKDSQETQYF. CDR3 bases: TGTGCCTCGAAGGACTCTCAAGAGACCCAGTACTTC.

This CDR3 reads CASSPKSAGGMETQYF. DNA for the CDR3: TGTGCCAGCAGCCCCAAAAGCGCAGGGGGCATGGAGACCCAGTACTTC. V is TRBV11-3 and J is TRBJ2-5; TRBD1 aligns across 8 bases. After removal of 5 bases from V and 5 bases from J, the junction contained 13 bases not matched to a gene. The CDR3 runs 16 residues. Looked up from germline, CDR1 is SGHNT and CDR2 is YENEEA. The variable domain in full, completed from reference TRBV11-3 and TRBJ2-5, reads EAGVVQSPRYKIIEKKQPVAFWCNPISGHNTLYWYLQNLGQGPELLIRYENEEAVDDSQLPKDRFSAERLKGVDSTLKIQPAELGDSAVYLCASSPKSAGGMETQYFGPGTRLLVL.

V and J are TRBV29-1 and TRBJ2-7; the D call may be TRBD1 or TRBD2 (5 bases each). CDR3 length: 14 amino acids. V was cut by 6 bases and J by 0 bases, with 15 bases left in between. Germline CDR1 and CDR2: SQVTM and ANQGSEA. The CDR3 region has the DNA TGCAGCGTGACCGGGACCTTGAGCTCCTACGAGCAGTACTTC. Translating it yields CSVTGTLSSYEQYF.

The chain couples TRBV5-1 to TRBJ2-3, with 9 bases aligning to TRBD2. Germline V gene data show CDR1 as SGHRS and CDR2 as YFSETQ. J lost 5 bases, V lost 6 bases, and 10 bases had no gene match. The CDR3 has 15 residues. The CDR3 is CASKLAGGRGDTQYF. In DNA form, the CDR3 reads TGCGCCAGCAAACTGGCGGGAGGGCGGGGAGATACGCAGTATTTT.

The gene calls are TRBV7-3 and TRBJ2-3, with TRBD1 matching over 8 bases. The V gene end was trimmed by 4 bases and the J gene end by 5 bases; junction bases not matched to a gene: 5. This CDR3 comprises 14 residues. Germline lookup yields CDR1 SGHTA and CDR2 FQGTGA. CDR3 bases: TGTGCCAGCAGCTCGACAGGGGCGGGAGATACGCAGTATTTT. Its protein is CASSSTGAGDTQYF.

The chain joins TRBV19 to TRBJ2-7; 12 bases agree with TRBD1. The CDR3 runs to 16 residues. Germline CDR1 is LNHDA and CDR2 is SQIVND (reference sequence). Losses at the gene ends were 5 bases for V and 1 base for J; bases not matched to a gene: 6. The CDR3, as DNA: TGTGCCAGTAGTTTACCGGGACAGGGGGCTTCCTACGAGCAGTACTTC. Translation gives CASSLPGQGASYEQYF.

J is TRBJ1-2 and V is TRBV30, with unresolved D. Trimming took off 0 bases at V and 7 bases at J, with 9 bases between the two ends. This CDR3 has 12 amino acids. Germline V CDR1 and CDR2: GTSNPN, SVGIG (reference sequence). The CDR3 coding sequence is TGTGCCTGGAGTGTTTACGGGGTTGGCTACACCTTC. Its translation: CAWSVYGVGYTF.

The count of this clone is one. The V gene is TRBV4-2, the J gene TRBJ2-5, with 12 bases that match TRBD2. The CDR3 has 14 residues. The V gene's germline CDR1 is LGHNA and CDR2 YNFKEQ. J gave up 4 bases and V 4 bases, and 1 base lay outside the gene matches. In DNA form, the CDR3 reads TGTGCCAGCAGCCCGGGACTAGCGGGAGAGACCCAGTACTTC. This translates into CASSPGLAGETQYF.

This chain links TRBV5-4 with TRBJ1-3; D not certain. CDR3 length: 14 residues. Deletions cut 3 bases from V and 0 bases from J, with 7 bases between. Looked up from germline, CDR1 is SGHNT and CDR2 is YYREEE (reference sequence). CDR3 in DNA: TGTGCCAGCAGCTCTCTTGGCTCTGGAAACACCATATATTTT. This sequence encodes CASSSLGSGNTIYF. Full variable domain (missing parts from reference TRBV5-4 and TRBJ1-3): ETGVTQSPTHLIKTRGQQVTLRCSSQSGHNTVSWYQQALGQGPQFIFQYYREEENGRGNFPPRFSGLQFPNYSSELNVNALELDDSALYLCASSSLGSGNTIYFGEGSWLTVV.

J is TRBJ2-6 and V is TRBV6-1; TRBD1 agrees at 7 bases. J was trimmed by 2 bases and V by 2 bases; bases with no gene match: 6. Germline V gene lookup returns CDR1 MNHNS and CDR2 SASEGT. The CDR3 covers 17 residues. CDR3 protein: CASSERQDRAGANVLTF. The CDR3 region has the DNA TGTGCCAGCAGTGAACGACAAGACAGGGCTGGGGCCAACGTCCTGACTTTC.

This chain joins TRBV7-9 and TRBJ2-5; 13 nucleotides agree with TRBD2. Unmatched junction bases numbered 3, after V lost 5 bases and J lost 3 bases. Looked up from germline, CDR1 is SEHNR and CDR2 is FQNEAQ (reference sequence). This CDR3 is 15 amino acids long. CDR3 sequence: CASSLGLAGEETQYF. The CDR3 DNA sequence: TGTGCCAGCAGCCTCGGACTAGCGGGGGAAGAGACCCAGTACTTC. The variable domain in full, completed from reference TRBV7-9 and TRBJ2-5, reads DTGVSQNPRHKITKRGQNVTFRCDPISEHNRLYWYRQTLGQGPEFLTYFQNEAQLEKSRLLSDRFSAERPKGSFSTLEIQRTEQGDSAMYLCASSLGLAGEETQYFGPGTRLLVL.

This clone was seen only once. This rearrangement joins TRBV7-9 to TRBJ1-1; 9 positions match TRBD1. Germline V gene lookup returns CDR1 SEHNR and CDR2 FQNEAQ (reference sequence). V shed 2 bases and J 2 bases; nucleotides not matched to a gene: 3. The CDR3 totals 15 residues. The CDR3 reads CASSLWTGDNTEAFF. The CDR3, as DNA: TGTGCCAGCAGCTTATGGACAGGGGATAACACTGAAGCTTTCTTT.

The J gene is TRBJ1-1, the V gene TRBV5-4, with 8 nucleotides matching TRBD1. CDR3 size: 16 residues. The J segment lost 9 bases and the V segment lost 3 bases, leaving 16 bases of the junction unmatched. Germline V lookup: CDR1 SGHNT, CDR2 YYREEE (reference sequence). CDR3 nucleotide sequence: TGTGCCAGCAGCTCCCATAAGGGACAGGTAGAGGCGAAAGCTTTCTTT. It is translated as CASSSHKGQVEAKAFF.

This rearrangement joins TRBV27 to TRBJ2-7; D remains unclear. This CDR3 comprises 13 residues. Germline lookup yields CDR1 MNHEY and CDR2 SMNVEV (reference sequence). V lost 3 bases and J 3 bases, leaving 9 bases between the germline ends. The DNA for the CDR3 is TGTGCCAGCAGTTTGGCGGCGGTCTACGAGCAGTACTTC. Amino acids: CASSLAAVYEQYF.

V usage is TRBV18 and J usage is TRBJ2-1; the D gene is possibly TRBD1 (6 bases). The length of the CDR3 is 13 residues. Trimming pared 3 bases from V and 6 bases from J, leaving 9 bases between. CDR1 is KGHSH, CDR2 LQKENI, per germline. CDR3 DNA sequence: TGTGCCAGCTCACCGACAGGAACCAATGAGCAGTTCTTC. Translating it yields CASSPTGTNEQFF. The variable domain in full, with the rest retrieved from reference TRBV18 and TRBJ2-1, is NAGVMQNPRHLVRRRGQEARLRCSPMKGHSHVYWYRQLPEEGLKFMVYLQKENIIDESGMPKERFSAEFPKEGPSILRIQQVVRGDSAAYFCASSPTGTNEQFFGPGTRLTVL.

This clone appeared a single time. The chain couples TRBV6-1 to TRBJ1-5, with D hard to call. The CDR3 loop spans 13 amino acids. Germline V gene data show CDR1 as MNHNS and CDR2 as SASEGT. Deletions cut 6 bases from V and 5 bases from J, with 11 bases between. CDR3 amino acids: CASRGPAHQPQHF. CDR3 nucleotides: TGTGCCAGCAGAGGGCCAGCACATCAGCCCCAGCATTTT.